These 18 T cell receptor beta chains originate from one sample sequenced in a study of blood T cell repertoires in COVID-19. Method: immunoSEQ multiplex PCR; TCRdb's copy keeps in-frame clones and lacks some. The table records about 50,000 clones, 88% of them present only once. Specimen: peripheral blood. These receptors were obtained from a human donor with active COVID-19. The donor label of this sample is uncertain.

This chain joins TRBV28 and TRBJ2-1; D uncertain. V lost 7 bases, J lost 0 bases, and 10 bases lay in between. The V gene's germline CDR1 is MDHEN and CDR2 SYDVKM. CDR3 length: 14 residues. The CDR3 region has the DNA TGTGCCAGCATAGAAGTGAACTCCTACAATGAGCAGTTCTTC. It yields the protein CASIEVNSYNEQFF.

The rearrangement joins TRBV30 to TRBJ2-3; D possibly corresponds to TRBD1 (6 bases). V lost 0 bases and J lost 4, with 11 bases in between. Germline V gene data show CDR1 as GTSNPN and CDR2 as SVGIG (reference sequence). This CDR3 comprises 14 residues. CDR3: CAWSVRAGADTQYF. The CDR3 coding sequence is TGTGCCTGGAGTGTCAGGGCAGGGGCAGATACGCAGTATTTT.

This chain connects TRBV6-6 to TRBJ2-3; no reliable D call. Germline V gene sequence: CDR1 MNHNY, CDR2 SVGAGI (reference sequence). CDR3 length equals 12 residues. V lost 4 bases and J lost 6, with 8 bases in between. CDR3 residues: CASSSVADTQYF. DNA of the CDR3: TGTGCCAGCAGTTCGGTAGCTGATACGCAGTATTTT.

The CDR3, as DNA: TGTGCCAGCAGCGAACAGGGGTACAATGAGCAGTTCTTC. It translates to CASSEQGYNEQFF. The chain links TRBV7-6 to TRBJ2-1; TRBD1 matches 7 bases. J was trimmed by 4 bases and V by 5 bases; bases with no gene match: 2. Per the germline V gene, CDR1 is SGHVS and CDR2 is FNYEAQ. The CDR3 spans 13 residues.

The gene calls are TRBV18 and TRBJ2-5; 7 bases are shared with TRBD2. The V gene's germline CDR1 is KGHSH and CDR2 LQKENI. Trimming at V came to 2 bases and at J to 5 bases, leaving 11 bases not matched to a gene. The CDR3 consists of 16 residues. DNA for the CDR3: TGTGCCAGCTCACCATCGGCGGGCGGGAGCGGGGAGACCCAGTACTTC. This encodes CASSPSAGGSGETQYF.

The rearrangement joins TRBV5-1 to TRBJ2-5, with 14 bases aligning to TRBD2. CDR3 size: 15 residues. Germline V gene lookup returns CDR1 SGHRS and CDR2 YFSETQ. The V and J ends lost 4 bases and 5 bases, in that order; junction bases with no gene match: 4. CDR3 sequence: CASSRLAGGPETQYF. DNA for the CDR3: TGCGCCAGCAGCAGACTAGCGGGGGGGCCGGAGACCCAGTACTTC.

The CDR3 loop is CASSQHVHTEAFF. For the CDR3, the DNA is TGTGCCAGCAGCCAACATGTCCACACTGAAGCTTTCTTT. This chain connects TRBV7-3 to TRBJ1-1; no firm D call. Germline lookup yields CDR1 SGHTA and CDR2 FQGTGA. The CDR3 contains 13 residues. The V end was cut by 5 bases, the J end by 3 bases, with 10 bases between. Combining the CDR3 with reference TRBV7-3 and TRBJ1-1 gives the whole variable domain GAGVSQTPSNKVTEKGKYVELRCDPISGHTALYWYRQSLGQGPEFLIYFQGTGAADDSGLPNDRFFAVRPEGSVSTLKIQRTERGDSAVYLCASSQHVHTEAFFGQGTRLTVV.

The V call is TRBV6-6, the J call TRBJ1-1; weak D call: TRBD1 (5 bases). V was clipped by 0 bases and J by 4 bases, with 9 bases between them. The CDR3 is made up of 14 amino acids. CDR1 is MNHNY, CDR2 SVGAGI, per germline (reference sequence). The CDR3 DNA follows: TGTGCCAGCAGTTACTCCGGGGGTAGCACTGAAGCTTTCTTT. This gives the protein CASSYSGGSTEAFF.

The CDR3 coding sequence is TGTGCTTCAGGGCCAGGGGTGAACACCGGGGAGCTGTTTTTT. It specifies CASGPGVNTGELFF. The chain couples TRBV12-5 to TRBJ2-2; D may be TRBD1 (6 bases). Looked up from germline, CDR1 is LGHNT and CDR2 is FRNRAP. CDR3 length: 14 residues. The V gene lost 11 bases and the J gene lost 1 base, with 14 bases spanning the gap.

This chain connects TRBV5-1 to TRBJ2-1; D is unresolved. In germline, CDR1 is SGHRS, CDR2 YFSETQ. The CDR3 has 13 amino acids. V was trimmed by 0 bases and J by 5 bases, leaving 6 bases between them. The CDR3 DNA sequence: TGCGCCAGCAGCTTGGTCCGGGACAATGAGCAGTTCTTC. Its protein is CASSLVRDNEQFF.

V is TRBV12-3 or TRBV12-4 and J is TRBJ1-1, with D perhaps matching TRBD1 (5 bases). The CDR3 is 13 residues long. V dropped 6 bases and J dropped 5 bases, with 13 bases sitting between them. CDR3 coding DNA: TGTGCCAGCAGGTTCTCGGGGGGTACTGAAGCTTTCTTT. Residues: CASRFSGGTEAFF.

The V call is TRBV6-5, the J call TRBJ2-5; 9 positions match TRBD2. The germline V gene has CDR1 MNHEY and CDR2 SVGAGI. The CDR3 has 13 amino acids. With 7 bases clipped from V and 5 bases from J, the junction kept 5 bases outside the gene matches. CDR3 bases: TGTGCCAGCAACCCAGCGGGGGGCGAGACCCAGTACTTC. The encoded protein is CASNPAGGETQYF.

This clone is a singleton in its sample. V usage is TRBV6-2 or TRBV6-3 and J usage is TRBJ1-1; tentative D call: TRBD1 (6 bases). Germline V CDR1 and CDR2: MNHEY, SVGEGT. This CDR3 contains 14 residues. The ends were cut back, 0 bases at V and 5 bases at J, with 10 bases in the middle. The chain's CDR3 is CASSYSQGDTEAFF. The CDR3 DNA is TGTGCCAGCAGTTACTCACAGGGCGATACTGAAGCTTTCTTT.

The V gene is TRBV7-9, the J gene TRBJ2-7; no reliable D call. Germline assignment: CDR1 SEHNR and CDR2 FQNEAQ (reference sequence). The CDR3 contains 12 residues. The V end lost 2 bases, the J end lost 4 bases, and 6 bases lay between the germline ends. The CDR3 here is CASSLTRYEQYF. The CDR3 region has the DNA TGTGCCAGCAGCTTAACGCGGTACGAGCAGTACTTC.

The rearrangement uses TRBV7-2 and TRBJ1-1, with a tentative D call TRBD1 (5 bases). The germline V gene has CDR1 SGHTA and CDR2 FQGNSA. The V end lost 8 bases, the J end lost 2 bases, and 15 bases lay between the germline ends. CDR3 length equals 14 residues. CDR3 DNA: TGTGCCAGCTTATTGTGGGGCGGTAACACTGAAGCTTTCTTT. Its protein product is CASLLWGGNTEAFF.

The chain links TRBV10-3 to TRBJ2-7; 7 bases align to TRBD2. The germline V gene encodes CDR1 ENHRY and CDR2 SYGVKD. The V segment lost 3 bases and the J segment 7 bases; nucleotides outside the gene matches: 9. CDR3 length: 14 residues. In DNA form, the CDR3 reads TGTGCCATCAGTGAAAGCGGGGCTACGTGGGAGCAGTACTTC. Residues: CAISESGATWEQYF.

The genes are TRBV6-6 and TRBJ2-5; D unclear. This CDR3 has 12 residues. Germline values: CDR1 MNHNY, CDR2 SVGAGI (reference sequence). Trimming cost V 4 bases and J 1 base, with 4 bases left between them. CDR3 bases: TGTGCCAGCAGTTCGGGCCAAGAGACCCAGTACTTC. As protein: CASSSGQETQYF.

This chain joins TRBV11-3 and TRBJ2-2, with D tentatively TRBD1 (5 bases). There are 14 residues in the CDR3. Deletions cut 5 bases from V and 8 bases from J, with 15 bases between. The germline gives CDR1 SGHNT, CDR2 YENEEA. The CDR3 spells CASSTLTGAGELFF. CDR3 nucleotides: TGTGCCAGCAGCACCCTCACAGGAGCGGGGGAGCTGTTTTTT. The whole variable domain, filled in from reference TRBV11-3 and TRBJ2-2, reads EAGVVQSPRYKIIEKKQPVAFWCNPISGHNTLYWYLQNLGQGPELLIRYENEEAVDDSQLPKDRFSAERLKGVDSTLKIQPAELGDSAVYLCASSTLTGAGELFFGEGSRLTVL.